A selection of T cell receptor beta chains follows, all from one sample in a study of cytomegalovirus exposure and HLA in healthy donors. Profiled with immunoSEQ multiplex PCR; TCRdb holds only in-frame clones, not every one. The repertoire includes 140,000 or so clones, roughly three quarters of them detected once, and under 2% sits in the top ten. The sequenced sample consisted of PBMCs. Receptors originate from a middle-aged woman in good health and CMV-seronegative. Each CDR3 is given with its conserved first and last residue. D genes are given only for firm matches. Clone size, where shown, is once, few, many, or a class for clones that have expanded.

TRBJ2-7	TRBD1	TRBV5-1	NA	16	TGCGCCAGCAGCTTGTTTTCGACAGGGGGAACGGGGGAGCAGTACTTC	CASSLFSTGGTGEQYF
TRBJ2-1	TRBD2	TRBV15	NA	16	TGTGCCACCAGCAGAGATGGAGCGGGGGGGTACAATGAGCAGTTCTTC	CATSRDGAGGYNEQFF
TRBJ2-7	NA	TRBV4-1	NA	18	TGCGCCAGCAGCCAAGTTGATTCAATCGGGGGGCCCGCCAGCGAGCAGTACTTC	CASSQVDSIGGPASEQYF
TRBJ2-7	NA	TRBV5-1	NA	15	TGCGCCAGCAGCTTGCAGGACTGGCCAAGGTACGAGCAGTACTTC	CASSLQDWPRYEQYF
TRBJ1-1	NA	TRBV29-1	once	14	TGCAGCGTCCTCGGAGGGGAAAGTCTGGGTGAAGCTTTCTTT	CSVLGGESLGEAFF
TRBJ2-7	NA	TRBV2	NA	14	TGTGCCAGCAGTGAGTCTGAGAACTCCTACGAGCAGTACTTC	CASSESENSYEQYF
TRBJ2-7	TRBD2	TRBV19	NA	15	TGTGCCAGTAGTAGAAGAGCGGGAGGAGGAGACGAGCAGTACTTC	CASSRRAGGGDEQYF
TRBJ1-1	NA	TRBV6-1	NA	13	TGTGCCAGCAGACTAGGCGTCAACACTGAAGCTTTCTTT	CASRLGVNTEAFF
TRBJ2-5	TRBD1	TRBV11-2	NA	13	TGTGCCAGCAGCTTCACAGGGGATGAGACCCAGTACTTC	CASSFTGDETQYF
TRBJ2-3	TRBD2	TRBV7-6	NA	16	TGTGCCAGCAGCAGGGGACTAGCGGGAGATACGGATACGCAGTATTTT	CASSRGLAGDTDTQYF
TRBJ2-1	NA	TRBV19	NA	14	TGTGCCAGTAGTATACAGGGGACCTACAATGAGCAGTTCTTC	CASSIQGTYNEQFF
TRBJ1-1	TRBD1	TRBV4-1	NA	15	TGTGCCAGCAGCCAACCGGGACAGGGGGCGTCTGAAGCTTTCTTT	CASSQPGQGASEAFF
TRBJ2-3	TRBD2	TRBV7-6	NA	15	TGTGCCAGCAGCTTCGGGGGGGGGCCCCCAGATACGCAGTATTTT	CASSFGGGPPDTQYF
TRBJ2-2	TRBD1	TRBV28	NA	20	TGTGCCAGCACCCCCTGGGCCGGGACAGGGGGACCCTCAGACACCGGGGAGCTGTTTTTT	CASTPWAGTGGPSDTGELFF
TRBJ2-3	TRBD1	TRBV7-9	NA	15	TGTGCCAGCAGCTCGACAGGGTCCCGCACAGATACGCAGTATTTT	CASSSTGSRTDTQYF
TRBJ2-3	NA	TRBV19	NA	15	TGTGCCACCGAAGCAAGGACCGGGGGCACAGATACGCAGTATTTT	CATEARTGGTDTQYF
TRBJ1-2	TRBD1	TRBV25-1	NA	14	TGTGCCAGCAGTGCGACTCCGGGACAGAGGCGCTACACCTTC	CASSATPGQRRYTF
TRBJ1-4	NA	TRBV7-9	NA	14	TGTTCCAGCAGCTTAGAAGGGGCTAATGAAAAACTGTTTTTT	CSSSLEGANEKLFF
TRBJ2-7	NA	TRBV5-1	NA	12	TGCGCCAGCAGCTTGGGTCTCTACGAGCAGTACTTC	CASSLGLYEQYF
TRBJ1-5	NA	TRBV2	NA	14	TGTGCCAGCAGGGAGGGACTTAGCAATCAGCCCCAGCATTTT	CASREGLSNQPQHF
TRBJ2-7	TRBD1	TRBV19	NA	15	TGTGCCAGTAGTGTCTTCGGACAGGACTCCTACGAGCAGTACTTC	CASSVFGQDSYEQYF
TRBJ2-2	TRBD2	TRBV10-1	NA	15	TGCGCCAGCAGCCAAGGACTAGCGGCCACCGGGGAGCTGTTTTTT	CASSQGLAATGELFF
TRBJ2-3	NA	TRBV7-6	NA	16	TGTGCCAGCAGCCCCCGGGGGTCGACAGCCACAGATACGCAGTATTTT	CASSPRGSTATDTQYF
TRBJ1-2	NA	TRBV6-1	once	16	TGTGCCAGCAGTGAAAAGAGGGCCAGAAGTAACTATGGCTACACCTTC	CASSEKRARSNYGYTF
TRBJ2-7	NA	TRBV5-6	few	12	TGTGCCAGCAGCTTCGGGTCCTACGAGCAGTACTTC	CASSFGSYEQYF